This TCR beta chain was identified in a study of blood T cell repertoires in COVID-19. Generated by immunoSEQ multiplex PCR, the TCRdb table keeps only in-frame clones and is missing some. Among 300,000 to 450,000 clones listed, about 89% were seen once. The V gene lost 0 bases and the J gene lost 0 bases, with 8 bases spanning the gap. This CDR3 is 15 amino acids long. The germline V gene encodes CDR1 MNHEY and CDR2 SVGAGI. Sequenced input: peripheral blood. The rearrangement uses TRBV6-5 and TRBJ1-2, with a tentative D call TRBD1 (5 bases). The TCR was taken from a woman in her fifties or sixties with COVID-19, enrolled during active disease. The CDR3 DNA reads TGTGCCAGCAGTTACTCGCGACAGCCTAACTATGGCTACACCTTC. Translating gives CASSYSRQPNYGYTF.